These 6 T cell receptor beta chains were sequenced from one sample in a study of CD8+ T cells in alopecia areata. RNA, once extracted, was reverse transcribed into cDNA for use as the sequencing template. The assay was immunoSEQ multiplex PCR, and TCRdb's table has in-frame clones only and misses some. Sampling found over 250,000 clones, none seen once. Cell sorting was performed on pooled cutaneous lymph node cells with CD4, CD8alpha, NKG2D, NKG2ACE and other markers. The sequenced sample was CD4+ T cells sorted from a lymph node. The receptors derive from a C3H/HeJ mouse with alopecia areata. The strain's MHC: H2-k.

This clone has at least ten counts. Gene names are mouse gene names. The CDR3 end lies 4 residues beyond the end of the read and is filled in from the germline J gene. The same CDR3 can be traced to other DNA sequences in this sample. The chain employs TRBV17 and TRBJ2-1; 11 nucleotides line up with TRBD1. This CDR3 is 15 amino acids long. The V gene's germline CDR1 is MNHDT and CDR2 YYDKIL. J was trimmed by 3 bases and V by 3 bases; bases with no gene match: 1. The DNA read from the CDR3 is TGTGCTAGCAGTAGGGACAGGGGGCCCTATGCT. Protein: CASSRDRGPYA. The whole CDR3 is CASSRDRGPYAEQFF.

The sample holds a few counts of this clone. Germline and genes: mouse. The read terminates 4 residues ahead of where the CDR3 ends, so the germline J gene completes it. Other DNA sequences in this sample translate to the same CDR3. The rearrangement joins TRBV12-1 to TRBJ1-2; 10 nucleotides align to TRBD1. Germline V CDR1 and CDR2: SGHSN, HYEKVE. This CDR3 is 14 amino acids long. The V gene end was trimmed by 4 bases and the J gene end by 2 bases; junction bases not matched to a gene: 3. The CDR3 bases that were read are TGTGCCAGCTCCCTGACAGGGGGCAACTCC. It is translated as CASSLTGGNS. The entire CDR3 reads CASSLTGGNSDYTF.

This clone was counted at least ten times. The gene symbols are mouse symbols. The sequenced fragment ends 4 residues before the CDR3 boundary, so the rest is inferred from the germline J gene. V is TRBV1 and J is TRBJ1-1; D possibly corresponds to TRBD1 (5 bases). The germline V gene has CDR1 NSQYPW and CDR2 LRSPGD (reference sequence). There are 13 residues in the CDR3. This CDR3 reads CTCSDWGVGEVFF. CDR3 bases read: TGCACCTGCAGTGACTGGGGGGTAGGA.

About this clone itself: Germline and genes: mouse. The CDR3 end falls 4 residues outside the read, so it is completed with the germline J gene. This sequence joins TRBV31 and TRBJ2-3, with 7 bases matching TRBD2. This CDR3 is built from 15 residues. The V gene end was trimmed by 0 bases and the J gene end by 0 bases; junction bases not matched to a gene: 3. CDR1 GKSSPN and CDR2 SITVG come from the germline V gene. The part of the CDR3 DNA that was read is TGTGCCTGGAGTCTGGGACTGTCTAGTGCAGAA. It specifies CAWSLGLSSAE. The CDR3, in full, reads CAWSLGLSSAETLYF.

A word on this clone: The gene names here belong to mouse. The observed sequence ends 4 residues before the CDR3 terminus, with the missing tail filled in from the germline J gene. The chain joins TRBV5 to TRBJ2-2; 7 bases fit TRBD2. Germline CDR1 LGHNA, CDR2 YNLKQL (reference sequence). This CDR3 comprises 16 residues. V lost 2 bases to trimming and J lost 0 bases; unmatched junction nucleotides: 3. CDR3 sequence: CASSQPWGSNTGQLYF. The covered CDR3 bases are TGTGCCAGCAGCCAACCCTGGGGGTCAAACACCGGG.

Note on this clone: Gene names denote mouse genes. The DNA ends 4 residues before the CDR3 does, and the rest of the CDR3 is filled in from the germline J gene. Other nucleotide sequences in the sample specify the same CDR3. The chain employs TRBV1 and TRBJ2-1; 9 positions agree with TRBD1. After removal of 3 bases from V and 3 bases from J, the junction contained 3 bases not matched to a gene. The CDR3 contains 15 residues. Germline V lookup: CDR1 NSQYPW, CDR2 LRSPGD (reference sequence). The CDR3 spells CTCSAPGQGYAEQFF. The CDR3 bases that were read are TGCACCTGCAGTGCTCCGGGACAGGGCTATGCT.